By share of the sample, the clone carrying this T cell receptor (beta chain) is large. Its antigen is still unknown. This record belongs to a study of radiation and T cells in renal cell carcinoma. Study-level findings and limits: Top tumor clonotypes rose in blood 2 weeks post-radiation, then contracted.

The table came from immunoSEQ multiplex PCR; TCRdb's copy has only in-frame clones and leaves some out. Of 10,000 to 15,000 clones listed, more than 30% are singletons. As for treatment: 15 Gy SBRT to primary tumor, nephrectomy 4 weeks later. Nephrectomy followed 15 Gy stereotactic body radiation by 4 weeks. This clonotype was sampled from a man in his 60s with renal cell carcinoma. Sequenced material: tumor tissue, taken from a patient whose treatment included radiotherapy and nephrectomy.

CDR3 residues: CASSGTEAFF. For the CDR3, the DNA is TGCGCCAGCAGCGGCACTGAAGCTTTCTTT. The chain is built from TRBV4-1 and TRBJ1-1; no definite D call. V was shortened by 5 bases and J by 4 bases, with 2 bases between the two germline ends. The CDR3 has 10 amino acids. CDR1 and CDR2 (germline): MGHRA, YSYEKL.